The rows below give T cell receptor beta chains drawn from one sample of a study of human T cells and chemical hapten exposure. TCRdb re-called the RACE reads through MiXCR, storing one row per CDR3 protein. The table records about 380,000 distinct CDR3 sequences, around 5% of them present only once. The sequences come from whole blood, collected in connection with sensitization to the hapten diphenylcyclopropenone (DPC). These receptors came from a woman in her forties or fifties with alopecia areata. Some clones in this sample may be carry-over from other donors' samples. The CDR3 runs from the conserved cysteine through the conserved F or W. D genes are given only for firm matches. Only part of the rows carry a size: once, few, many, or a class if the clone is expanded.

>TRBD1|TRBJ1-5|-|TRBV6-5
CASSRGGQKNQPQHF
TGTGCCAGCAGTAGGGGGGGACAGAAGAATCAGCCCCAGCATTTT
>TRBD1|TRBJ1-5|-|TRBV25-1
CASSGGTGVGNNQPQHF
TGTGCCAGCAGTGGCGGGACAGGAGTGGGGAACAATCAGCCCCAGCATTTT
>-|TRBJ2-4|many|TRBV7-9
CASSPRGDRVGLAKNIQYF
TGTGCCAGCAGCCCCCGAGGGGACCGCGTGGGATTAGCCAAAAACATTCAGTACTTC
>-|TRBJ1-1|many|TRBV29-1
CSVRQQNTEAFF
TGCAGCGTTCGACAGCAGAACACTGAAGCTTTCTTT
>-|TRBJ1-1|few|TRBV30
CAWSVMRGTEAFF
TGTGCCTGGAGTGTAATGCGTGGGACTGAAGCTTTCTTT
>-|TRBJ2-1|-|TRBV14
CASSQDRRNNEQFF
TGTGCCAGCAGCCAAGATAGGCGTAACAATGAGCAGTTCTTC
>-|TRBJ2-7|many|TRBV28
CASSSSQGALYEQYF
-
>TRBD1|TRBJ1-5|many|TRBV5-1
CASRIGQGREPQHF
TGCGCCAGCAGGATTGGACAGGGTAGGGAGCCCCAGCATTTT
>-|TRBJ2-2|few|TRBV6-5
CASTGPSLNTGELFF
TGTGCCAGCACTGGGCCCAGCTTGAACACCGGGGAGCTGTTTTTT
>-|TRBJ2-3|many|TRBV6-2/TRBV6-3
CASTPWGGPDTQYF
TGTGCCAGCACCCCGTGGGGGGGCCCAGATACGCAGTATTTT
>-|TRBJ1-4|many|TRBV12-3/TRBV12-4
CASSLTEGKLFF
TGTGCCAGCAGTCTGACGGAGGGAAAACTGTTTTTT
>TRBD2|TRBJ2-7|many|TRBV25-1
CASSEQVGLAGYEQYF
TGTGCCAGCAGTGAGCAAGTGGGACTAGCTGGGTACGAGCAGTACTTC
>-|TRBJ1-1|many|TRBV7-3
CASSPRPGGMAEAFF
TGTGCCAGCAGCCCACGTCCGGGGGGTATGGCTGAAGCTTTCTTT
>-|TRBJ2-7|few|TRBV28
CASSLRYDEQYF
TGTGCCAGCAGCTTACGGTACGACGAGCAGTACTTC
>-|TRBJ1-4|many|TRBV4-2
CASSQQGATNEKLFF
TGTGCCAGCAGCCAACAGGGAGCAACTAATGAAAAACTGTTTTTT
>TRBD1|TRBJ1-3|many|TRBV6-5
CASRRTGGDLNTIYF
TGTGCCAGCAGAAGGACAGGGGGCGACTTAAACACCATATATTTT
>-|TRBJ2-1|few|TRBV7-6
CASSPKGLGAYNEQFF
TGTGCCAGCAGCCCGAAGGGTCTAGGTGCCTACAATGAGCAGTTCTTC
>-|TRBJ1-6|-|TRBV5-1
CASSRAAGGSYNSPLHF
TGCGCCAGCTCCCGGGCAGCTGGGGGCTCCTATAATTCACCCCTCCACTTT
>-|TRBJ2-1|many|TRBV12-3/TRBV12-4
CASSLGISSSYNEQFF
TGTGCCAGCAGTTTAGGTATCAGCAGCTCCTACAATGAGCAGTTCTTC
>-|TRBJ1-1|many|TRBV20-1
CSAERSNTEAFF
TGCAGTGCTGAGAGATCGAACACTGAAGCTTTCTTT
>-|TRBJ1-1|many|TRBV10-3
CAIRQDRNTEAFF
TGTGCCATCAGACAGGACCGGAACACTGAAGCTTTCTTT
>TRBD1|TRBJ2-7|many|TRBV4-2
CASSHDRGTYEQYF
TGTGCCAGCAGCCACGACAGGGGAACCTACGAGCAGTACTTC
>-|TRBJ2-3|many|TRBV5-1
CASSQNGQSTDTQYF
TGCGCCAGCAGCCAAAATGGACAGAGCACAGATACGCAGTATTTT
>-|TRBJ2-7|many|TRBV6-5
CASSYSWKPEGRYEQYF
TGTGCCAGCAGTTACTCGTGGAAACCGGAGGGGAGGTACGAGCAGTACTTC
>-|TRBJ2-3|many|TRBV7-2
CASSSWGAGTDTQYF
TGTGCCAGCAGCTCGTGGGGGGCGGGCACAGATACGCAGTATTTT
>-|TRBJ2-2|many|TRBV7-6
CASSSLRGSGTGELFF
TGTGCCAGCAGTTCGTTAAGGGGTAGTGGCACCGGGGAGCTGTTTTTT
>TRBD2|TRBJ2-3|many|TRBV7-2
CASRRSGNLYADTQYF
TGTGCCAGCAGACGTAGCGGGAACCTCTATGCGGATACGCAGTATTTT
>-|TRBJ1-2|-|TRBV20-1
CSAIEDLGYGYTF
TGCAGTGCTATTGAGGACTTGGGCTATGGCTACACCTTC
>TRBD2|TRBJ2-5|few|TRBV9
CASSGSGSGGETQYF
TGTGCCAGCAGCGGGTCAGGGAGCGGGGGAGAGACCCAGTACTTC
>-|TRBJ2-7|few|TRBV21-1
CASSITGAYEQYF
TGTGCCAGCAGCATCACCGGGGCCTACGAGCAGTACTTC
>TRBD2|TRBJ2-1|many|TRBV10-2
CASRQLAGGGDEQFF
TGCGCCAGCAGGCAGCTAGCGGGAGGCGGGGATGAGCAGTTCTTC
>-|TRBJ2-5|many|TRBV4-1
CASSQEGSRQETQYF
TGCGCCAGCAGCCAAGAGGGTAGCAGGCAAGAGACCCAGTACTTC
>-|TRBJ1-5|many|TRBV6-5
CASMVAWGQPQHF
TGTGCCAGCATGGTGGCTTGGGGGCAGCCCCAGCATTTT
>-|TRBJ2-5|many|TRBV28
CASSQTWKQETQYF
TGTGCCAGCAGTCAAACCTGGAAACAAGAGACCCAGTACTTC
>-|TRBJ1-1|-|TRBV2
CASSDSGPGLGTEAFF
TGTGCCAGCAGTGACTCCGGGCCGGGCTTGGGGACTGAAGCTTTCTTT
>TRBD1|TRBJ1-2|-|TRBV12-3/TRBV12-4
CASSPQGTNYGYTF
TGTGCCAGCAGCCCACAGGGGACGAACTATGGCTACACCTTC
>-|TRBJ1-5|few|TRBV15
CATSRDNLGSNQPQHF
TGTGCCACCAGCAGAGATAACCTTGGAAGCAATCAGCCCCAGCATTTT
>-|TRBJ2-1|-|TRBV18
CAISPGGDFYNEQFF
TGTGCCATCTCACCGGGCGGGGATTTCTACAATGAGCAGTTCTTC
>-|TRBJ2-5|few|TRBV7-6
CASSFLHPPQETQYF
TGTGCCAGCAGCTTCTTACATCCGCCCCAAGAGACCCAGTACTTC
>-|TRBJ1-2|many|TRBV28
CASSSWENYGYTF
TGTGCCAGCAGTTCCTGGGAGAACTATGGCTACACCTTC
>TRBD2|TRBJ2-4|few|TRBV20-1
CSAGGGSQNIQYF
TGCAGTGCCGGGGGGGGTAGCCAAAACATTCAGTACTTC